These 28 T cell receptor beta chains were all obtained from the same sample, sequenced in a study of Ad26.COV2.S vaccination and SARS-CoV-2 variants. Using immunoSEQ multiplex PCR, the repertoire was profiled, and TCRdb retains in-frame clones only, with some absent. This table holds around 320,000 clones, about nine tenths found once. The treatment: 15 to 20 received Ad26.COV2.S at low or high dose, single or two shots; roughly 5 received placebo; per-sample allocation not given. Specimen acquisition occurred on day 63 following the initial vaccine or placebo injection. The sample was peripheral blood, taken in a trial of Ad26.COV2.S vaccine versus placebo. Receptors were obtained from a person aged 18-65 years who received the Ad26.COV2.S COVID-19 vaccine or a placebo.

This clone appeared a single time. J is TRBJ2-7 and V is TRBV4-3, with 8 bases identical to TRBD1. The germline CDR1 and CDR2 sequences are LGHNA and YSLEER. V dropped 4 bases and J dropped 0; count of bases not matched to a gene: 5. CDR3 size: 15 residues. The CDR3 DNA follows: TGCGCCAGCAGCCTCCGGGACAGGAGCTCCTACGAGCAGTACTTC. Its translation is CASSLRDRSSYEQYF.

This clone was seen a few times. The V gene is TRBV18, the J gene TRBJ1-2; 7 nucleotides line up with TRBD1. With V trimmed by 3 bases and J by 11 bases, 15 bases remained unmatched. The germline CDR1 and CDR2 sequences are KGHSH and LQKENI. The CDR3 covers 15 residues. CDR3 region: CASSPVPVTGSFYTF. In DNA form, the CDR3 reads TGTGCCAGCTCACCCGTACCTGTGACAGGGTCCTTTTACACCTTC.

The chain recombines TRBV4-3 with TRBJ2-1; TRBD1 matches at 10 bases. J gave up 7 bases and V 2 bases, and 14 bases lay outside the gene matches. Germline assignment: CDR1 LGHNA and CDR2 YSLEER. The CDR3 extends over 18 amino acids. The CDR3 nucleotides are TGCGCCAGCAGCCAACAACATATCCGCGGGACAGGGGTAAATGAGCAGTTCTTC. Encoded protein: CASSQQHIRGTGVNEQFF.

The gene calls are TRBV4-1 and TRBJ2-2, with no clear D. The CDR3 sequence is 12 residues long. V was pared by 5 bases and J by 7 bases, with 8 bases between. Germline CDR1 reads MGHRA; CDR2 reads YSYEKL. The CDR3 DNA reads TGCGCCAGCAGCGCATTCGGCGGGGAGCTGTTTTTT. It is translated as CASSAFGGELFF.

The chain links TRBV4-1 to TRBJ2-3; D tentatively fits TRBD1 or TRBD2 (5 bases each). V lost 4 bases and J lost 5, with 7 bases in between. The CDR3 consists of 12 residues. Germline CDR1 and CDR2: MGHRA and YSYEKL. The CDR3 nucleotides read TGCGCCAGCAGCCCGGGGCTAGATACGCAGTATTTT. This sequence encodes CASSPGLDTQYF.

The chain recombines TRBV5-6 with TRBJ2-7, with D possibly matching TRBD1 (5 bases). This CDR3 has 12 amino acids. V gave up 0 bases and J gave up 6 bases, with 7 bases separating them. The germline CDR1 and CDR2 sequences are SGHDT and YYEEEE. The CDR3 is CASSLGGGEQYF. CDR3 nucleotides: TGTGCCAGCAGCTTGGGGGGCGGCGAGCAGTACTTC.

The chain carries TRBV4-3 and TRBJ1-1; D ambiguous. V was cut by 0 bases and J by 4 bases, with 12 bases left in between. The V gene's germline CDR1 is LGHNA and CDR2 YSLEER. The CDR3 is 15 amino acids. CDR3 protein: CASSQDPQWGTEAFF. The CDR3 region has the DNA TGCGCCAGCAGCCAAGATCCCCAATGGGGCACTGAAGCTTTCTTT.

CDR3 sequence reads: CASSMPSWGQHNNEQFF. As DNA, the CDR3 is TGTGCCAGTAGTATGCCCTCTTGGGGACAGCACAACAATGAGCAGTTCTTC. The V call is TRBV19, the J call TRBJ2-1, with TRBD1 matching over 7 bases. With V trimmed by 3 bases and J by 5 bases, 13 bases remained unmatched. Germline V lookup: CDR1 LNHDA, CDR2 SQIVND (reference sequence). This CDR3 has 17 amino acids.

The rearrangement uses TRBV6-4 and TRBJ2-4, with TRBD2 as a possible D gene (6 bases). There are 13 residues in the CDR3. V lost 3 bases to trimming and J lost 9 bases, with 12 bases between them. CDR1 is MRHNA, CDR2 SNTAGT, per germline. CDR3 in amino acids: CASSEGGIGIQYF. DNA for the CDR3: TGTGCCAGCAGTGAGGGGGGAATTGGCATTCAGTACTTC.

The chain has TRBV3-1 (or the pseudogene TRBV3-2) and TRBJ2-7, with 8 bases fitting TRBD2. V was pared by 6 bases and J by 5 bases, with 9 bases of the junction left unmatched. Germline V CDR1 and CDR2: LGHDT, YNNKEL (reference sequence). The CDR3 contains 14 residues. This CDR3 reads CASSLSGGFDEQYF. DNA for the CDR3: TGTGCCAGCAGTCTCAGCGGGGGTTTCGACGAGCAGTACTTC.

This chain joins TRBV10-1 and TRBJ1-4; D uncertain. Deletions cut 3 bases from V and 11 bases from J, with 13 bases between. From germline, CDR1 is WNHNN and CDR2 SYGVQD (reference sequence). The CDR3 sequence is 13 residues long. CDR3 bases: TGCGCCAGCAGTGATGGTCCGGCTGGGAAACTGTTTTTT. Its protein product is CASSDGPAGKLFF.

This chain joins TRBV29-1 and TRBJ2-7, with D perhaps matching TRBD2 (5 bases). The germline V gene has CDR1 SQVTM and CDR2 ANQGSEA. The V end was cut by 3 bases, the J end by 5 bases, with 11 bases between. The CDR3 sequence is 12 residues long. In DNA, the CDR3 is TGCAGCGTTGAGGGATACGGGAACGAGCAGTACTTC. This encodes CSVEGYGNEQYF.

The chain uses TRBV6-6 and TRBJ2-5; D gene ambiguous. In germline, CDR1 is MNHNY, CDR2 SVGAGI (reference sequence). CDR3 length: 14 residues. V was shortened by 2 bases and J by 5 bases, with 12 bases between the two germline ends. CDR3 amino acids: CASSYGLGMETQYF. The CDR3 nucleotides are TGTGCCAGCAGTTACGGGTTGGGGATGGAGACCCAGTACTTC.

The gene calls are TRBV6-2 or TRBV6-3 and TRBJ2-2; 9 bases are shared with TRBD2. CDR1 and CDR2 from the germline V gene are MNHEY and SVGEGT. This CDR3 spans 15 amino acids. With V trimmed by 4 bases and J by 3 bases, 3 bases remained unmatched. In nucleotides, the CDR3 is TGTGCCAGCAGTTCCTGGACTAGCGACACCGGGGAGCTGTTTTTT. Its translation: CASSSWTSDTGELFF.

V gene TRBV7-8 combines with J gene TRBJ1-5; D is unresolved. The V end lost 0 bases, the J end lost 1 base, and 13 bases lay between the germline ends. The CDR3 is made up of 17 amino acids. Germline V CDR1 and CDR2: SGHVS, FQNEAQ. This CDR3 reads CASSLAYQYSSNQPQHF. Written as DNA, the CDR3 is TGTGCCAGCAGCTTAGCGTATCAGTACAGCAGCAATCAGCCCCAGCATTTT.

The V call is TRBV7-2, the J call TRBJ1-5, with 7 bases identical to TRBD1. Germline CDR1 reads SGHTA; CDR2 reads FQGNSA. With V trimmed by 4 bases and J by 4 bases, 13 bases remained unmatched. CDR3 length equals 17 residues. The CDR3 DNA follows: TGTGCCAGCAGCTCTACCCTAAACAGGGGAGGAAATCAGCCCCAGCATTTT. As protein: CASSSTLNRGGNQPQHF.

V is TRBV11-1 and J is TRBJ2-1, with 13 bases fitting TRBD2. The CDR3 runs 18 residues. V was clipped by 0 bases and J by 9 bases; unmatched bases: 11. CDR1 is SGHAT and CDR2 is FQDESV in the germline V gene (reference sequence). DNA of the CDR3: TGTGCCAGCAGCTTAGCGGATACTAGCGGGGGGGCCAGGGTTGAGCAGTTCTTC. Its translation: CASSLADTSGGARVEQFF.

The genes are TRBV11-2 and TRBJ2-1, with D maybe TRBD1 (7 bases). V dropped 3 bases and J dropped 5 bases, with 17 bases sitting between them. CDR1 is SGHAT, CDR2 FQNNGV, per germline. This CDR3 has 16 residues. The DNA for the CDR3 is TGTGCCAGCAGCTTGGAAACAGGGGACTGGCACAATGAGCAGTTCTTC. This encodes CASSLETGDWHNEQFF.

This chain links TRBV6-6 with TRBJ1-4, with D perhaps matching TRBD1 (5 bases). This CDR3 is 16 amino acids long. V was cut by 2 bases and J by 6 bases, with 16 bases left in between. Germline V lookup: CDR1 MNHNY, CDR2 SVGAGI (reference sequence). The CDR3 region is CASSYSVGPGDEKLFF. CDR3 nucleotides: TGTGCCAGCAGTTACAGTGTGGGACCGGGTGATGAAAAACTGTTTTTT.

In its sample, this clone was seen once. This chain joins TRBV29-1 and TRBJ2-2; D possibly corresponds to TRBD2 (5 bases). The CDR3 covers 14 residues. CDR1 is SQVTM and CDR2 is ANQGSEA in the germline V gene. Trimming left V 8 bases short and J 1 base short, with 14 bases between. CDR3 residues: CSYRVRENTGELFF. CDR3 DNA sequence: TGCAGCTACCGAGTCCGGGAGAACACCGGGGAGCTGTTTTTT.

In regard to this clone: The sample carries other DNA sequences with the same CDR3. This chain joins TRBV7-2 and TRBJ1-4; TRBD1 matches at 7 bases. The CDR3 length is 14 residues. V gave up 5 bases and J gave up 5 bases; unmatched junction bases: 5. The germline CDR1 and CDR2 sequences are SGHTA and FQGNSA. CDR3 nucleotides: TGTGCCAGCAGCCCAGACAGGGCAAATGAAAAACTGTTTTTT. Translating gives CASSPDRANEKLFF.

This clone was seen a single time. V is TRBV2 and J is TRBJ1-5; TRBD1 is a possible D gene (5 bases). The germline V gene encodes CDR1 SNHLY and CDR2 FYNNEI. This CDR3 has 15 amino acids. V was cut by 6 bases and J by 3 bases, with 15 bases left in between. The CDR3 DNA is TGTGCCAGCAGCAAGGGAGACAGCTTCAATCAGCCCCAGCATTTT. Its translation is CASSKGDSFNQPQHF.

This clone was counted only a few times. The chain couples TRBV7-8 to TRBJ1-2; D is undetermined. V lost 5 bases and J lost 6, with 13 bases in between. CDR1 and CDR2 from the germline V gene are SGHVS and FQNEAQ. This CDR3 comprises 13 residues. The CDR3 reads CASSHRSGDGYTF. CDR3 nucleotide sequence: TGTGCCAGCAGCCATAGATCTGGGGATGGCTACACCTTC.

The chain has TRBV19 and TRBJ2-5; the D gene is possibly TRBD1 (9 bases). Per germline, CDR1 LNHDA and CDR2 SQIVND (reference sequence). The CDR3 has 16 amino acids. Deletions cut 7 bases from V and 4 bases from J, with 22 bases between. CDR3 loop: CASTLGQGLGGETQYF. CDR3 DNA sequence: TGTGCCAGTACCCTGGGACAGGGACTAGGGGGAGAGACCCAGTACTTC.

The genes are TRBV14 and TRBJ2-1, with TRBD1 as a possible D gene (6 bases). CDR1 SGHDN and CDR2 FVKESK come from the germline V gene. V shed 1 base and J shed 8 bases, with 12 bases lying between them. This CDR3 is 14 amino acids long. The CDR3 nucleotides read TGTGCCAGCAGCCAAGCGGGACAAATCCATGAGCAGTTCTTC. Translation: CASSQAGQIHEQFF. Combining the CDR3 with reference TRBV14 and TRBJ2-1 gives the whole variable domain EAGVTQFPSHSVIEKGQTVTLRCDPISGHDNLYWYRRVMGKEIKFLLHFVKESKQDESGMPNNRFLAERTGGTYSTLKVQPAELEDSGVYFCASSQAGQIHEQFFGPGTRLTVL.

The rearrangement joins TRBV14 to TRBJ1-1, with 8 nucleotides matching TRBD1. The trim removed 4 bases at V and 2 bases at J, leaving 6 bases unmatched. Germline lookup yields CDR1 SGHDN and CDR2 FVKESK. This CDR3 is built from 15 residues. The CDR3 DNA is TGTGCCAGCAGCCTAAGCACAGGGGGTAACACTGAAGCTTTCTTT. The encoded protein is CASSLSTGGNTEAFF.

J is TRBJ2-7 and V is TRBV7-2, with 7 positions matching TRBD1. V gave up 3 bases and J gave up 3 bases; unmatched junction bases: 2. The CDR3 runs 13 residues. Germline CDR1 reads SGHTA; CDR2 reads FQGNSA. The CDR3 nucleotides read TGTGCCAGCAGCTTCTGGGACAGCTACGAGCAGTACTTC. Translation: CASSFWDSYEQYF.

V is TRBV7-8 and J is TRBJ1-1, with 9 positions matching TRBD1. The V segment lost 2 bases and the J segment 1 base; nucleotides outside the gene matches: 2. Germline CDR1 reads SGHVS; CDR2 reads FQNEAQ. This CDR3 is 15 amino acids long. In nucleotides, the CDR3 is TGTGCCAGCAGCTTAAGGGACAGGGCGAACACTGAAGCTTTCTTT. As protein: CASSLRDRANTEAFF.